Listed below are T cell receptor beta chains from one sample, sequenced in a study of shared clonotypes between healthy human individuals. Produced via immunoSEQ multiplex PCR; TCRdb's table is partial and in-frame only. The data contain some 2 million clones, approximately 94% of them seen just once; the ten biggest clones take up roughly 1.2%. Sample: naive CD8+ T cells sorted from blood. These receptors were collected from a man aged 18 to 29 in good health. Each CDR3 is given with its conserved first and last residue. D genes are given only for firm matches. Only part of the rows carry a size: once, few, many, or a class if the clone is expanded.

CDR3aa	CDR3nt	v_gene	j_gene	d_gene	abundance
CASSGMGQILYEQYF	TGTGCCAGCAGTGGCATGGGACAGATTCTCTACGAGCAGTACTTC	TRBV6-1	TRBJ2-7	TRBD1	NA
CASNDRVINSYEQYF	TGTGCCAGCAACGACAGGGTTATAAACTCCTACGAGCAGTACTTC	TRBV5-6	TRBJ2-7	TRBD1	NA
CASSSPGLDNFNEQFF	TGTGCCAGCAGCTCCCCGGGACTGGATAATTTCAATGAGCAGTTCTTC	TRBV5-6	TRBJ2-1	NA	NA
CASSQDLVAGAHDTQYF	TGTGCCAGCAGCCAAGATTTGGTAGCGGGGGCTCACGATACGCAGTATTTT	TRBV4-2	TRBJ2-3	TRBD2	NA
CASSPAGTQSSYEQYF	TGTGCCAGCAGCCCCGCCGGGACACAGAGCTCCTACGAGCAGTACTTC	TRBV13	TRBJ2-7	NA	NA
CASSLTLRPDSPLHF	TGTGCCAGCAGTTTAACCCTTCGGCCCGATTCACCCCTCCACTTT	TRBV28	TRBJ1-6	NA	NA
CASSLGGGKGPAGYTF	TGTGCCAGCAGCTTAGGAGGGGGAAAAGGGCCGGCTGGCTACACCTTC	TRBV7-8	TRBJ1-2	NA	NA
CASSLLVWEQYF	TGTGCCAGCAGCCTACTAGTCTGGGAGCAGTACTTC	TRBV14	TRBJ2-7	NA	once
CASSKKGTTSGNTIYF	TGTGCCAGCAGCAAAAAGGGGACAACCTCTGGAAACACCATATATTTT	TRBV21-1	TRBJ1-3	NA	once
CASRYTGANTGELFF	TGTGCCAGCAGATACACGGGGGCGAACACCGGGGAGCTGTTTTTT	TRBV28	TRBJ2-2	NA	NA